This T cell receptor (beta chain) was captured by sequencing in a study of cytomegalovirus exposure and HLA in healthy donors (dated by TCRdb to 2016 to 2017). The study in broad terms: According to an earlier analysis of 587 of the donors, about 190 million T cells yielded roughly 110 million unique TCR beta sequences and approximately 280 Gb of sequence data. About 280 gigabases of sequencing data and 75 million to 85 million unique TCR sequences made up an early release that covered some 640 HLA-typed donors. Among the roughly 400 genotyped donors, around 81% belonged to the genetic ancestry cluster associated with self-reported Caucasian donors. The study was designed to test whether signatures of past pathogen exposure could be identified by cataloging public T cell receptors. The T cell repertoires of roughly 660 subjects were profiled by immunosequencing and related to cytomegalovirus serostatus. A separate validation cohort of roughly 110 different subjects was used in addition to the roughly 670-subject first cohort. To predict cytomegalovirus infection status, the study combined high-throughput TCR immunosequencing, statistical association of individual TCRs with disease status, and machine learning. A later analysis re-analyzed previously published TCR beta repertoires from 666 donors and added high-resolution HLA genotyping to study TCR occurrence patterns. In the later analysis, no new phenotypic data were used to find candidate immune exposures; instead, reliance was placed on TCR beta sequences and their occurrence across donors. An earlier analysis of around 580 of the donors used high-throughput TCR beta sequencing to judge whether each TCR beta V gene segment behaved as functional or pseudogenic. Donor age, sex, ethnicity and CMV serostatus were compiled together with the repertoire data. In a later genetic analysis, genome-wide SNP genotypes for about three fifths of the roughly 670 donors were used, and that subset was treated as a discovery cohort. Every repertoire in the discovery cohort had been generated on one and the same sequencing platform. HLA typing covered class I and class II loci at four-digit resolution. The number of donors typed differed by locus, with about 629-640 for A, B, C, DRB1 and DQB1, around 520 for DQA1, about 610 for DPA1, and around 460 for DPB1. Because of strong linkage in the cohort, 5 or 6 DR-DQ haplotypes were treated as single units for association and clustering. Across under 500 genotyped donors of the cohort, an average of about 240,000 unique TCR beta nucleotide sequences per donor were sequenced, and roughly a sixth of those sequences were non-productive.

Concerning this clone itself: The antigen this receptor binds is unknown. Base qualities are missing; no much larger clone stands one base away.

Counted from cysteine to phenylalanine, this CDR3 has 14 amino acids. Just CDR3 DNA is preserved here, 42 bases in frame from base 1. The V end loses 9 bases and the J end loses 3 bases, and a stretch of 14 bases separates them. Based on the germline V gene (reference sequence), the CDR1 and CDR2 sequences are SEHNR and FQNEAQ. The method was the immunoSEQ multiplex PCR assay. A mixture of 60 forward primers for TCR Vbeta segments and 13 reverse primers for TCR Jbeta segments was used in the multiplex PCR. Amplification of the CDR3 region of rearranged TCR beta genes was performed with a multiplex PCR assay on genomic DNA. The amplified TCR beta libraries were sequenced on the Illumina HiSeq System as 87-base-pair reads. The original methods were these. A later analysis tallied tens of millions of unique TCR beta chains across the 666 repertoires, and about 12 million of those chains were shared by two or more donors. To remove PCR and sequencing errors, raw reads were error-corrected and collapsed into unique sequences using a nearest-neighbor algorithm that merged closely related sequences. To assign V, D and J gene segments, CDR3 sequences were aligned to IMGT reference sequences. For a sequence to be retained, at least a six-nucleotide match to both a V gene segment and a J gene segment was required. A rearrangement counted as productive if the CDR3 had no stop codons and remained in frame with V and J, and every other rearrangement counted as non-productive. CDR3 was defined by IMGT convention, running from the second conserved V-encoded cysteine to the conserved J-encoded phenylalanine. In an earlier analysis of around 570 of the donors, sequences lacking an unambiguous match to a single V gene segment were excluded. An earlier analysis of under 750 of the donors called V segments functional above 56.7% productive rearrangements and segregating when the between-donor standard deviation exceeded 5%. A statistical classification framework was developed to diagnose cytomegalovirus status using the catalog of TCR beta chain sequences. In a later analysis, TCR nucleotide sequences were compared against IMGT/GENE-DB human TR gene sequences so that V and J genes could be assigned. Using the TCRdist pipeline, a later analysis assigned CDR3 sequences along with most-parsimonious VDJ recombination scenarios. In a later analysis, every TCR beta chain was defined by the combination of its CDR3 amino acid sequence and its V-gene family, and reads without a unique V-gene family were dropped. A later analysis removed 500 to 650 highly shared, low-generation-probability nucleotide sequences to deal with suspected cross-contamination and a sequencing artifact. For each public chain, a later analysis derived a clonal expansion index from normalized ranks of inferred template counts within each repertoire. A later analysis computed generation probabilities with a VDJ recombination model fitted to out-of-frame rearrangements, and checked the results against IGoR. A later analysis scored TCR-TCR, TCR-HLA and TCR-CMV co-occurrence with hypergeometric tests, applying a repertoire-size bias correction to TCR pairs. To estimate false discovery rates, a later analysis permuted the HLA or CMV assignments 20 times. In a later analysis, co-occurring TCRs were grouped using DBSCAN, and TCRdist sequence similarity was added for clustering within HLA-allele-positive subsets. Repertoires with fewer than 30,000 or more than 120,000 public chains, plus five repertoires with anomalous nucleotide sharing, were excluded from co-occurrence clustering. The source is immuneACCESS, and TCRdb retained only in-frame sequences with V and J called. Part of the clones is not carried over; for the studies checked, unresolved V genes explain less than half of this, and the remainder is unexplained. That table supplies the V and J calls and clone size; D and trimming were determined from the DNA. The sample records under 90,000 clones, 75% of which are singletons. The ten largest account for roughly 2% of the sample.

Overall results and qualifications from the work: According to a later genetic analysis, donors in an Asian-associated ancestry cluster had fewer N-insertions in productive TCRs than the approximately 710-donor mean. Most TCR sequences were seen in very few donors, while some public TCRs were found in many individuals. The authors suggested that the approach could potentially be extended to other disease states and immunological phenotypes. A few of the identified cytomegalovirus-associated TCR beta chains were confirmed in vitro to be specific for cytomegalovirus antigens. CMV serostatus was the only immune exposure information available for the cohort. Correlated functional status among segregating V segments might reflect linkage disequilibrium, but an unknown experimental factor could not be ruled out. V-gene and J-gene trimming of TCR beta chains was associated with a missense DCLRE1C variant in a later genetic analysis, and the association was replicated in an independent cohort. In a later analysis, HLA-associated TCR beta chains showed more clonal expansion and lower generation probabilities than non-associated chains that were equally common. In a later analysis, 15,000 to 20,000 TCR beta sequences were associated with specific HLA alleles at a false discovery rate of 0.05. A group of highly shared sequence variants was considered likely to be a technical artifact of the sequencing pipeline. According to a later analysis, most CMV-associated TCR beta chains appeared to be HLA-restricted, and the HLA associations seemed to be driven largely by CMV exposure. When HLA alleles, especially DR and DQ, strongly co-occurred, TCR associations were difficult to assign to individual alleles. Because counts were too low, roughly 18 rarely observed V segments, including chromosome 9 orphons, were left out of the earlier analysis of over 550 of the donors. The classifier was reported to diagnose cytomegalovirus status with high specificity and sensitivity in both the original and validation cohorts. A further reported finding was that TCR beta sequences accurately predicted the HLA-A and HLA-B alleles for most subjects in the first cohort. In the study, roughly 160 TCR beta chains were listed as associated with cytomegalovirus. HLA typing was unavailable for some donors at each locus, so association tests used only the typed subset. Roughly uniform sequencing depth across donors was assumed in presence/absence analyses, although this assumption may not hold. This cohort had only TCR beta chains sequenced, and the lack of alpha or paired-chain data limited which features could be detected. An earlier analysis of roughly 570 of the donors showed that most TCR beta V segments appeared in productive rearrangements either about 87% or about 30% of the time, which broadly matched IMGT annotations. Several of the top co-occurrence clusters appeared to be linked to parvovirus B19, influenza, CMV and Epstein-Barr virus, according to a later analysis. In a later analysis, the rate of TCR association differed among HLA loci, with DRB1 alleles having the most associated TCRs and HLA-C alleles having the fewest. Some IMGT-functional V segments, including TRBV6-2 and TRBV6-3, could not be told apart with the 87-base-pair reads, so those segments were excluded.

The cohort consisted of approximately 670 healthy bone marrow donors. Cohort members were all nominally healthy when sampled, although unrecorded immune exposures were likely present. The donor was CMV seronegative and was included in the group of a few hundred seronegative cohort members. Each donor provided a peripheral blood sample, and peripheral blood mononuclear cells were used for TCR beta sequencing. The Qiagen DNeasy Blood Extraction Kit was used to extract genomic DNA from the blood cell samples. The sequenced sample consisted of PBMCs. The chain couples TRBV7-9 to TRBJ2-2; matching of 6 bases hints at TRBD1 as the D gene. The TCR comes from a man aged 35 to 55 in good health and CMV-seronegative. In nucleotides, the sequence is TGTGCCAGTATCAGGGGAGCCTACACCGGGGAGCTGTTTTTT. Translated, this is CASIRGAYTGELFF.